Below, 18 T cell receptor beta chains from the same sample are listed, as sequenced in a study of OX40 agonist ivuxolimab in advanced cancers. The method was immunoSEQ multiplex PCR; TCRdb's version includes in-frame clones alone and lacks a portion of them. Of about 15,000 clones in the sample, less than 90% are singletons; the top ten hold less than 20%. Material: CD4+ or CD8+ T cells sorted from blood, obtained in a trial of the OX40 agonist ivuxolimab. Receptors were obtained from an adult with an advanced solid tumor such as melanoma, head and neck, liver or kidney cancer.

The chain has TRBV28 and TRBJ2-1; D is uncertain. In germline, CDR1 is MDHEN, CDR2 SYDVKM. The CDR3 has 12 amino acids. Trimming pared 3 bases from V and 6 bases from J, leaving 6 bases between. This CDR3 is CASSLVGNEQFF. As DNA, the CDR3 is TGTGCCAGCAGTTTGGTTGGCAATGAGCAGTTCTTC.

The genes are TRBV6-5 and TRBJ2-1, with D perhaps matching TRBD2 (5 bases). V lost 5 bases and J 3 bases, leaving 8 bases between the germline ends. CDR1 is MNHEY and CDR2 is SVGAGI in the germline V gene. This CDR3 has 13 residues. DNA of the CDR3: TGTGCCAGCAGTCCAACTAGCTACAATGAGCAGTTCTTC. Its translation: CASSPTSYNEQFF.

The chain joins TRBV9 to TRBJ2-2, with 7 bases aligning to TRBD1. The CDR3 has 16 amino acids. Germline V gives CDR1 SGDLS, CDR2 YYNGEE. J was trimmed by 4 bases and V by 0 bases; bases with no gene match: 6. CDR3 DNA sequence: TGTGCCAGCAGCGTAGTAGGTGACAGGGCCACCGGGGAGCTGTTTTTT. Encoded protein: CASSVVGDRATGELFF.

This rearrangement joins TRBV29-1 to TRBJ2-2; 7 bases fit TRBD1. After removal of 8 bases from V and 2 bases from J, the junction contained 8 bases not matched to a gene. The length of the CDR3 is 14 residues. The V gene's germline CDR1 is SQVTM and CDR2 ANQGSEA. This chain's CDR3 is CSIRQGFNTGELFF. Here the CDR3 DNA reads TGCAGCATCCGACAGGGCTTTAACACCGGGGAGCTGTTTTTT.

The chain has TRBV18 and TRBJ2-2; possible D gene TRBD2, 5 bases. This CDR3 comprises 12 residues. Between the trimmed V and J ends, which lost 6 bases and 11 bases, there was a span of 13 bases. The germline V gene has CDR1 KGHSH and CDR2 LQKENI. The CDR3 bases are TGTGCCAGCTCGCCCAGAGAGGGCGAGCTGTTTTTT. Protein product: CASSPREGELFF.

The V call is TRBV28, the J call TRBJ1-4; the D is unclear. V was shortened by 6 bases and J by 7 bases, with 18 bases between the two germline ends. CDR1 is MDHEN, CDR2 SYDVKM, per germline. This CDR3 spans 15 amino acids. The CDR3 nucleotides read TGTGCCAGCAGGAAGGGTGCCTCCCGGGCTGAAAAACTGTTTTTT. This sequence encodes CASRKGASRAEKLFF. Combining the CDR3 with reference TRBV28 and TRBJ1-4 gives the whole variable domain DVKVTQSSRYLVKRTGEKVFLECVQDMDHENMFWYRQDPGLGLRLIYFSYDVKMKEKGDIPEGYSVSREKKERFSLILESASTNQTSMYLCASRKGASRAEKLFFGSGTQLSVL.

Only a few counts were recorded for this clone. V gene TRBV6-6 combines with J gene TRBJ1-2; 7 nucleotides line up with TRBD1. J gave up 4 bases and V 6 bases, and 14 bases lay outside the gene matches. Germline-derived CDR1 and CDR2 are MNHNY and SVGAGI (reference sequence). The CDR3 totals 16 residues. The CDR3 coding sequence is TGTGCCAGCAGGAGGCCGCTCGACAGGGCCCCCTATGGCTACACCTTC. Translating it yields CASRRPLDRAPYGYTF.

In its sample, this clone was seen once. The chain joins TRBV2 to TRBJ1-2; no clear D gene. The V and J ends lost 6 bases and 8 bases respectively, with 25 bases between them. This CDR3 is 16 amino acids long. The germline V gene encodes CDR1 SNHLY and CDR2 FYNNEI. The chain's CDR3 is CASRTGNGRRAEGYTF. CDR3 nucleotides: TGTGCCAGCAGGACTGGTAACGGTCGGAGGGCTGAGGGCTACACCTTC.

In this sample, this clone turned up a few times. The J gene is TRBJ2-6, the V gene TRBV4-1, with D unclear. This CDR3 is built from 18 residues. The germline CDR1 and CDR2 sequences are MGHRA and YSYEKL. V was clipped by 4 bases and J by 2 bases, with 18 bases between them. Written as DNA, the CDR3 is TGCGCCAGCAGCCCGCGGACGGCTGGTGGGGCTGGGGCCAACGTCCTGACTTTC. As protein: CASSPRTAGGAGANVLTF.

The chain is built from TRBV27 and TRBJ2-1; 11 positions match TRBD1. The CDR3 contains 18 residues. Unmatched junction bases numbered 13, after V lost 2 bases and J lost 7 bases. CDR1 MNHEY and CDR2 SMNVEV come from the germline V gene (reference sequence). CDR3 DNA sequence: TGTGCCAGCAGTTTAAGGGGGATTGCGGGACAGGGGGGAAATGAGCAGTTCTTC. Amino acid sequence: CASSLRGIAGQGGNEQFF.

The chain has TRBV25-1 and TRBJ1-4, with a possible D match to TRBD1 (6 bases). The germline V gene has CDR1 MGHDK and CDR2 SYGVNS. Deletions cut 2 bases from V and 5 bases from J, with 9 bases between. This CDR3 has 14 amino acids. DNA of the CDR3: TGTGCCAGCAGTGAAGACAGGCGGAATGAAAAACTGTTTTTT. It is translated as CASSEDRRNEKLFF.

The rearrangement uses TRBV6-5 and TRBJ2-7, with D perhaps matching TRBD1 (7 bases). The CDR3 is made up of 14 amino acids. V was trimmed by 10 bases and J by 7 bases, leaving 23 bases between them. CDR1 is MNHEY, CDR2 SVGAGI, per germline. The CDR3 loop is CATRAGTAAGEQYF. CDR3 coding DNA: TGTGCCACCCGGGCGGGGACAGCCGCGGGGGAGCAGTACTTC.

This chain links TRBV18 with TRBJ2-7, with TRBD2 matching 14 bases. CDR3 size: 18 residues. CDR1 KGHSH and CDR2 LQKENI come from the germline V gene. Trimming cost V 5 bases and J 3 bases; bases outside gene matches: 12. This CDR3 reads CASSSTGLAGGEIYEQYF. The CDR3 DNA reads TGTGCCAGCTCATCAACCGGACTAGCGGGAGGTGAGATCTACGAGCAGTACTTC. The entire variable domain, with the rest obtained from reference TRBV18 and TRBJ2-7, is as follows: NAGVMQNPRHLVRRRGQEARLRCSPMKGHSHVYWYRQLPEEGLKFMVYLQKENIIDESGMPKERFSAEFPKEGPSILRIQQVVRGDSAAYFCASSSTGLAGGEIYEQYFGPGTRLTVT.

V usage is TRBV10-3 and J usage is TRBJ2-3; TRBD2 matches at 8 bases. CDR1 and CDR2 from the germline V gene are ENHRY and SYGVKD. The CDR3 contains 15 residues. With V trimmed by 10 bases and J by 3 bases, 12 bases remained unmatched. For the CDR3, the DNA is TGTGCCACATCCCGGGGGGGAGTGGAGACAGATACGCAGTATTTT. This encodes CATSRGGVETDTQYF.

The J gene is TRBJ2-1, the V gene TRBV27; 8 bases map to TRBD2. V gave up 4 bases and J gave up 10 bases; unmatched junction bases: 3. Germline lookup yields CDR1 MNHEY and CDR2 SMNVEV (reference sequence). This CDR3 has 12 amino acids. CDR3 sequence (DNA): TGTGCCAGCAGTTCCGTAGCGGGAGAGCAGTTCTTC. Protein: CASSSVAGEQFF.

V and J are TRBV7-7 and TRBJ2-2, with 7 bases fitting TRBD2. This CDR3 is 18 amino acids long. In germline, CDR1 is SSHAT, CDR2 FNYEAQ (reference sequence). Unmatched junction bases numbered 16, after V lost 4 bases and J lost 5 bases. For the CDR3, the DNA is TGTGCCAGCAGCTCTAAGCGACTAGCCTCCATGGGGACCGGGGAGCTGTTTTTT. It yields the protein CASSSKRLASMGTGELFF. The full variable domain, with the rest looked up from reference TRBV7-7 and TRBJ2-2, is GAGVSQSPRYKVTKRGQDVTLRCDPISSHATLYWYQQALGQGPEFLTYFNYEAQPDKSGLPSDRFSAERPEGSISTLTIQRTEQRDSAMYRCASSSKRLASMGTGELFFGEGSRLTVL.

This chain uses TRBV6-6 with TRBJ2-5; D remains ambiguous. The V gene's germline CDR1 is MNHNY and CDR2 SVGAGI (reference sequence). Trimming took off 0 bases at V and 0 bases at J, with 8 bases between the two ends. The CDR3 runs 15 residues. In DNA form, the CDR3 reads TGTGCCAGCAGTTACTCGAAACGGAACCAAGAGACCCAGTACTTC. Its translation: CASSYSKRNQETQYF.

This rearrangement joins TRBV6-5 to TRBJ2-5; maybe TRBD2 (6 bases). The CDR3 covers 14 residues. V lost 5 bases and J lost 5, with 15 bases in between. The germline V gene has CDR1 MNHEY and CDR2 SVGAGI. This CDR3 reads CASSGGRGRETQYF. In nucleotides, the CDR3 is TGTGCCAGCAGTGGCGGACGAGGGAGGGAGACCCAGTACTTC.